This T cell receptor (beta chain) derives from a study of technical replicates of blood from several donors. Here immunoSEQ multiplex PCR was the method, and the copy in TCRdb shows in-frame clones only, minus some. The repertoire holds tens of thousands of clones, with 96% as singletons. The CDR3 runs 14 residues. With 5 bases clipped from V and 2 bases from J, the junction kept 1 base outside the gene matches. Germline V gives CDR1 SGHNT, CDR2 YENEEA. What was sequenced was T cells isolated from PBMCs. V and J are TRBV11-3 and TRBJ2-5; 11 bases map to TRBD2. The sequence was obtained from a human donor in good health. The chain's CDR3 is CASSPSGRQETQYF. The CDR3 bases are TGTGCCAGCAGCCCTAGCGGGAGGCAAGAGACCCAGTACTTC.